These 21 T cell receptor beta chains share one sample of origin, sequenced in a study of T cell repertoires and HLA-DP antigens. Profiled with immunoSEQ multiplex PCR; TCRdb holds only in-frame clones, not every one. The top ten clones hold approximately 1.5% of a sample with about 89,000 clones, roughly nine tenths of them seen once. Their antigens remain unidentified. The sample was CD4+ T cells from PBMCs. The receptors here all came from a man aged 45-60 years in good health and CMV-seronegative.

The rearrangement links TRBV7-9 to TRBJ2-2; D is unclear. This CDR3 has 12 amino acids. Germline V gives CDR1 SEHNR, CDR2 FQNEAQ (reference sequence). V shed 5 bases and J shed 7 bases, with 8 bases lying between them. For the CDR3, the DNA is TGTGCCAGCAGCCAGGTGGTCGGGGAGCTGTTTTTT. Translating it yields CASSQVVGELFF.

The chain couples TRBV7-2 to TRBJ1-3, with a tentative D call TRBD1 (5 bases). Germline V gives CDR1 SGHTA, CDR2 FQGNSA. This CDR3 has 16 residues. V was clipped by 8 bases and J by 4 bases, with 21 bases between them. CDR3 DNA: TGTGCCAGCGGACGGGGGTTTACCCTTGGGGGAAACACCATATATTTT. Protein: CASGRGFTLGGNTIYF.

The chain employs TRBV19 and TRBJ2-7, with 12 bases identical to TRBD2. CDR1 is LNHDA and CDR2 is SQIVND in the germline V gene (reference sequence). The length of the CDR3 is 17 residues. J lost 1 base, V lost 5 bases, and 9 bases had no gene match. In DNA form, the CDR3 reads TGTGCCAGTAGTTCCGGGACTAGCGGGCGGACATCCTACGAGCAGTACTTC. This codes for CASSSGTSGRTSYEQYF.

The chain joins TRBV7-9 to TRBJ2-1; D may be TRBD2 (6 bases). Trimming took 5 bases from V and 10 from J, leaving 21 bases between them. The germline V gene encodes CDR1 SEHNR and CDR2 FQNEAQ (reference sequence). The CDR3 is 15 amino acids. The CDR3: CASSRTGLESLEQFF. The CDR3 DNA is TGTGCCAGCAGCCGTACGGGACTCGAGAGCCTCGAGCAGTTCTTC.

This chain joins TRBV6-6 and TRBJ2-7; TRBD2 matches at 8 bases. CDR1 and CDR2 (germline): MNHNY, SVGAGI (reference sequence). V was pared by 7 bases and J by 1 base, with 12 bases of the junction left unmatched. This CDR3 is built from 16 residues. The CDR3 loop reads CASTLTSGLTSYEQYF. For the CDR3, the DNA is TGTGCCAGCACCCTCACTAGCGGCCTCACTTCCTACGAGCAGTACTTC.

The rearrangement links TRBV7-2 to TRBJ2-5, with D possibly being TRBD1 (6 bases). The germline V gene has CDR1 SGHTA and CDR2 FQGNSA. The CDR3 consists of 14 residues. Trimming removed 5 bases from V and 5 bases from J, with 15 bases in between. This CDR3 reads CASSTYRERETQYF. The CDR3 nucleotides read TGTGCCAGCAGCACATACAGGGAACGGGAGACCCAGTACTTC.

The V call is TRBV6-1, the J call TRBJ2-5; possible D gene TRBD1, 6 bases. V lost 1 base, J lost 4 bases, and 13 bases lay in between. There are 15 residues in the CDR3. Germline V CDR1 and CDR2: MNHNS, SASEGT. CDR3 sequence (DNA): TGTGCCAGCAGTGAAGGGTTGGGGGCGGGAGAGACCCAGTACTTC. Translating gives CASSEGLGAGETQYF.

The chain uses TRBV9 and TRBJ2-5; D call uncertain. The V gene lost 3 bases and the J gene lost 5 bases, with 5 bases spanning the gap. The germline V gene has CDR1 SGDLS and CDR2 YYNGEE. CDR3 length equals 11 residues. Here the CDR3 reads CASSDLETQYF. CDR3 DNA: TGTGCCAGCAGCGACCTGGAGACCCAGTACTTC.

The V call is TRBV18, the J call TRBJ1-4; D is possibly TRBD1 (5 bases). CDR3 length equals 16 residues. The V gene's germline CDR1 is KGHSH and CDR2 LQKENI. Trimming shortened V by 0 bases and J by 8 bases, and 16 bases separated the two germline ends. The CDR3 loop is CASSPPISTGREKLFF. The CDR3 DNA sequence: TGTGCCAGCTCACCACCGATTTCTACAGGTCGGGAAAAACTGTTTTTT.

This chain connects TRBV7-2 to TRBJ1-1, with unresolved D. The germline V gene has CDR1 SGHTA and CDR2 FQGNSA. The V end was cut by 3 bases, the J end by 1 base, with 12 bases between. The CDR3 extends over 15 amino acids. CDR3 sequence (DNA): TGTGCCAGCAGCTTCGACCAAGGGAGGAACACTGAAGCTTTCTTT. The encoded protein is CASSFDQGRNTEAFF.

The genes are TRBV7-2 and TRBJ2-3; D remains unclear. This CDR3 comprises 14 residues. V was cut by 1 base and J by 4 bases, with 9 bases left in between. CDR1 is SGHTA, CDR2 FQGNSA, per germline. Written as DNA, the CDR3 is TGTGCCAGCAGCTTAGAAAAATGGGCAGATACGCAGTATTTT. As protein: CASSLEKWADTQYF.

The V gene is TRBV2, the J gene TRBJ2-3, with D hard to call. V shed 7 bases and J shed 1 base, with 15 bases lying between them. CDR1 and CDR2 (germline): SNHLY, FYNNEI. The CDR3 is 15 residues long. Here the CDR3 reads CASIGAARGTDTQYF. CDR3 in DNA: TGTGCCAGCATCGGCGCAGCCAGAGGCACAGATACGCAGTATTTT.

A few counts support this clone. This chain uses TRBV5-6 with TRBJ1-5; D uncertain. There are 12 residues in the CDR3. Trimming removed 2 bases from V and 4 bases from J, with 4 bases in between. Germline V gene data show CDR1 as SGHDT and CDR2 as YYEEEE. CDR3 sequence reads: CASSFPNQPQHF. The CDR3 coding sequence is TGTGCCAGCAGCTTCCCAAATCAGCCCCAGCATTTT.

This clone is a singleton in its sample. The chain employs TRBV7-8 and TRBJ2-7, with a weak D call TRBD1 (6 bases). The CDR3 spans 12 residues. Trimming cost V 2 bases and J 7 bases, with 9 bases left between them. Germline CDR1 SGHVS, CDR2 FQNEAQ. In nucleotides, the CDR3 is TGTGCCAGCAGCTTATGGGGGCGGGAGCAGTACTTC. Its protein product is CASSLWGREQYF. Based on the CDR3 plus reference TRBV7-8 and TRBJ2-7, the full variable domain is GAGVSQSPRYKVAKRGQDVALRCDPISGHVSLFWYQQALGQGPEFLTYFQNEAQLDKSGLPSDRFFAERPEGSVSTLKIQRTQQEDSAVYLCASSLWGREQYFGPGTRLTVT.

V usage is TRBV30 and J usage is TRBJ1-5; D is possibly TRBD1 (6 bases). Germline V gene lookup returns CDR1 GTSNPN and CDR2 SVGIG (reference sequence). Trimming took 2 bases from V and 4 from J, leaving 9 bases between them. This CDR3 has 13 residues. The CDR3 DNA reads as TGTGCCTGGAGTCAAACAGGGAATCAGCCCCAGCATTTT. Its protein product is CAWSQTGNQPQHF.

The chain links TRBV2 to TRBJ2-5, with TRBD2 matching 7 bases. Germline lookup yields CDR1 SNHLY and CDR2 FYNNEI. CDR3 length: 12 amino acids. Trimming at V came to 8 bases and at J to 5 bases, leaving 5 bases not matched to a gene. The CDR3 nucleotides are TGTGCCAGCGCGGGGGTAGGGGAGACCCAGTACTTC. Protein: CASAGVGETQYF.

This clone qualifies as medium-sized. This chain connects TRBV18 to TRBJ2-1; 9 positions match TRBD2. V dropped 1 base and J dropped 10; count of bases not matched to a gene: 8. The CDR3 contains 15 residues. CDR1 and CDR2 from the germline V gene are KGHSH and LQKENI. The CDR3 DNA is TGTGCCAGCTCACCACTGGCTAGCGGGGATGCAGAGCAGTTCTTC. Translated: CASSPLASGDAEQFF.

The chain links TRBV30 to TRBJ2-1; TRBD1 might be the D (5 bases). This CDR3 has 12 amino acids. V was trimmed by 0 bases and J by 7 bases, leaving 7 bases between them. Germline V gene sequence: CDR1 GTSNPN, CDR2 SVGIG (reference sequence). The CDR3 region has the DNA TGTGCCTGGAGTGTCCAGGGAAATGAGCAGTTCTTC. This translates into CAWSVQGNEQFF.

The J gene is TRBJ2-1, the V gene TRBV30; TRBD2 agrees at 14 bases. CDR1 GTSNPN and CDR2 SVGIG come from the germline V gene (reference sequence). The CDR3 is 17 residues long. The V and J ends lost 3 bases and 0 bases, in that order; junction bases with no gene match: 4. The CDR3 coding sequence is TGTGCCTGGAGCCGGACTAGCGGGGGGTTCTCCTACAATGAGCAGTTCTTC. This sequence encodes CAWSRTSGGFSYNEQFF.

The CDR3 DNA reads TGTGCCAGCTCACCCTCAGGGAGTTCAGATACGCAGTATTTT. It yields the protein CASSPSGSSDTQYF. This chain joins TRBV18 and TRBJ2-3, with D possibly being TRBD1 or TRBD2 (5 bases each). The V end lost 3 bases, the J end lost 4 bases, and 11 bases lay between the germline ends. This CDR3 comprises 14 residues. The germline CDR1 and CDR2 sequences are KGHSH and LQKENI.

The chain uses TRBV6-5 and TRBJ1-5; D is possibly TRBD1 (6 bases). The CDR3 spans 16 residues. The V gene's germline CDR1 is MNHEY and CDR2 SVGAGI. Trimming stripped 1 base from V and 3 bases from J, with 13 bases between. The CDR3 DNA follows: TGTGCCAGCAGTTACTATCAGGGGCGCGACAATCAGCCCCAGCATTTT. It encodes CASSYYQGRDNQPQHF.